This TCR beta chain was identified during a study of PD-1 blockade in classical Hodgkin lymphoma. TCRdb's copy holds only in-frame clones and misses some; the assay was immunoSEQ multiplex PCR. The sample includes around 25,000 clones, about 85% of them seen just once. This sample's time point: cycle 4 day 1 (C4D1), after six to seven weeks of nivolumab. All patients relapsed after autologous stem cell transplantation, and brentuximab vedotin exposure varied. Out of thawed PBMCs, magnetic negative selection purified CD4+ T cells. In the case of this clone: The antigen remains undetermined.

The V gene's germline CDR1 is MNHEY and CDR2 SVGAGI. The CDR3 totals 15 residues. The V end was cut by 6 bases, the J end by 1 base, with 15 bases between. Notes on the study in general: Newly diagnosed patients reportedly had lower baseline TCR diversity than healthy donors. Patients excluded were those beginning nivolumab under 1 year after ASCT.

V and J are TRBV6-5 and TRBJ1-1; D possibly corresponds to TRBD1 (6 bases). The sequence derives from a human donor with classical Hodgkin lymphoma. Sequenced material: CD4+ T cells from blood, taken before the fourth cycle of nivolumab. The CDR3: CASSLTTTGNTEAFF. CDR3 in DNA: TGTGCCAGCAGCCTCACAACGACAGGGAACACTGAAGCTTTCTTT.